The rows below give T cell receptor beta chains drawn from one sample of a study of cytomegalovirus exposure and HLA in healthy donors. The assay was immunoSEQ multiplex PCR, and TCRdb's table has in-frame clones only and misses some. This sample has hundreds of thousands of clones, with over 65% found just once. Material for sequencing was PBMCs. The receptors shown here come from a man younger than 30 in good health and CMV-seronegative. CDR3s include the opening cysteine and the closing phenylalanine or tryptophan. Each record gives: J gene, clone size, V gene, D gene, CDR3 DNA, CDR3 protein. D genes are given only for firm matches. Only part of the rows carry a size: once, few, many, or a class if the clone is expanded.

J: TRBJ2-3; size: .; V: TRBV5-4; D: .; DNA: TGTGCCAGCAGCTTGGGACTAGGCCCAGATACGCAGTATTTT; CDR3: CASSLGLGPDTQYF
J: TRBJ2-2; size: .; V: TRBV5-4; D: TRBD2; DNA: TGTGCCAGCAGCCTGGGACTAGAGAACACCGGGGAGCTGTTTTTT; CDR3: CASSLGLENTGELFF
J: TRBJ2-7; size: .; V: TRBV4-1; D: .; DNA: TGCGCCAGCGCCGCGCTTGCCTCCTACGAGCAGTACTTC; CDR3: CASAALASYEQYF
J: TRBJ1-3; size: few; V: TRBV19; D: .; DNA: TGTGCCAGTAGTATCACTCGTTTGGACACCATATATTTT; CDR3: CASSITRLDTIYF
J: TRBJ2-1; size: .; V: TRBV6-1; D: .; DNA: TGTGCCAGCAGCCCCAAGCAGTTCTTC; CDR3: CASSPKQFF
J: TRBJ1-1; size: .; V: TRBV18; D: TRBD1; DNA: TGTGCCAGCTCACCACAAGGGGGCGCGGGGACTGAAGCTTTCTTT; CDR3: CASSPQGGAGTEAFF
J: TRBJ2-5; size: few; V: TRBV7-3; D: TRBD1; DNA: TGTGCCAGCAGCCCCGGGACAGGGCAAGAGACCCAGTACTTC; CDR3: CASSPGTGQETQYF
J: TRBJ2-5; size: once; V: TRBV11-3; D: .; DNA: TGTGCCAGCAGCTTAACAGGGATGTATGAGACCCAGTACTTC; CDR3: CASSLTGMYETQYF
J: TRBJ2-3; size: once; V: TRBV7-9; D: TRBD1; DNA: TGTTCCAGCAGCCCCCCCGGGACAGGGATTACAGATACGCAGTATTTT; CDR3: CSSSPPGTGITDTQYF
J: TRBJ1-2; size: few; V: TRBV6-1; D: .; DNA: TGTGCCAGCAGCGATTATGGGGCCTATGGCTACACCTTC; CDR3: CASSDYGAYGYTF
J: TRBJ2-3; size: .; V: TRBV6-1; D: TRBD1; DNA: TGTGTCAGCAGTCCACAGGGGTCGATAGATACGCAGTATTTT; CDR3: CVSSPQGSIDTQYF
J: TRBJ2-7; size: .; V: TRBV6-5; D: .; DNA: TGTGCCAGCAGTTACCCCGCAGGGGCAGGTTACGAGCAGTACTTC; CDR3: CASSYPAGAGYEQYF
J: TRBJ2-3; size: .; V: TRBV5-6; D: TRBD2; DNA: TGTGCCAGCAGCTTTAGCGGGAGCACAGATACGCAGTATTTT; CDR3: CASSFSGSTDTQYF
J: TRBJ2-1; size: .; V: TRBV27; D: TRBD1; DNA: TGTGCCAGCCGGGACAGGGGACACAATGAGCAGTTCTTC; CDR3: CASRDRGHNEQFF
J: TRBJ2-3; size: .; V: TRBV19; D: TRBD1; DNA: TGTGCCAGTAGTCGGGACAGGGAGTTTTTCCCAGATACGCAGTATTTT; CDR3: CASSRDREFFPDTQYF
J: TRBJ1-1; size: .; V: TRBV7-9; D: TRBD1; DNA: TGTTCCAGCAATCCCAAAAGGACAGGGAGCTTAACTGAAGCTTTCTTT; CDR3: CSSNPKRTGSLTEAFF
J: TRBJ2-3; size: .; V: TRBV5-4; D: TRBD2; DNA: TGTGCCAGCACCAGCGGGGCGGGAGCGGATACGCAGTATTTT; CDR3: CASTSGAGADTQYF
J: TRBJ2-7; size: .; V: TRBV14; D: TRBD2; DNA: TGTGCCAGCAGCCACGGACTAGCGGGAGGGTACGAGCAGTACTTC; CDR3: CASSHGLAGGYEQYF
J: TRBJ2-1; size: .; V: TRBV5-1; D: TRBD1; DNA: TGCGCCAGCAGCTCCGGACAGGCGGTCTACAATGAGCAGTTCTTC; CDR3: CASSSGQAVYNEQFF
J: TRBJ2-7; size: .; V: TRBV6-1; D: TRBD1; DNA: TGTGCCAGCAACCTCCCGGGACAGCCCTACGAGCAGTACTTC; CDR3: CASNLPGQPYEQYF
J: TRBJ2-3; size: .; V: TRBV7-3; D: .; DNA: TGTGCCAGCAGCTTAACGGGGCCAGATACGCAGTATTTT; CDR3: CASSLTGPDTQYF
J: TRBJ2-7; size: .; V: TRBV5-1; D: TRBD2; DNA: TGCGCCAGCAGCACCCTAGAGGGCGGGAGGGGTTACGAGCAGTACTTC; CDR3: CASSTLEGGRGYEQYF
J: TRBJ1-4; size: .; V: TRBV25-1; D: .; DNA: TGTGCCAGCAGTGAATATCCACTTGCAACTAATGAAAAACTGTTTTTT; CDR3: CASSEYPLATNEKLFF
J: TRBJ2-1; size: .; V: TRBV7-3; D: TRBD1; DNA: TGTGCCAGCAGCCGACAGGGCAATGAGCAGTTCTTC; CDR3: CASSRQGNEQFF
J: TRBJ2-4; size: .; V: TRBV13; D: .; DNA: TGTGCCAGCGGCTTAATTACGGGGTACATTCAGTACTTC; CDR3: CASGLITGYIQYF
J: TRBJ2-7; size: .; V: TRBV5-5; D: .; DNA: TGTGCCAGCAGCTTGGCCTTCAGGAAGTACTCCTACGAGCAGTACTTC; CDR3: CASSLAFRKYSYEQYF
J: TRBJ2-7; size: .; V: TRBV28; D: TRBD2; DNA: TGTGCCAGCATTAGCGGGACCTACGAGCAGTACTTC; CDR3: CASISGTYEQYF
J: TRBJ2-1; size: .; V: TRBV19; D: .; DNA: TGTGCCAGTAGTTATATCACCCGGGATGAGCAGTTCTTC; CDR3: CASSYITRDEQFF
J: TRBJ2-3; size: few; V: TRBV5-5; D: TRBD2; DNA: TGTGCCAGCAGCCCTGAATGGGGGACTAGCGGGAGTGGTGAATATTTT; CDR3: CASSPEWGTSGSGEYF
J: TRBJ2-1; size: .; V: TRBV14; D: .; DNA: TGTGCCAGCAGCCCAGGGAGGATTCGGAATGAGCAGTTCTTC; CDR3: CASSPGRIRNEQFF